Following are 13 T cell receptor beta chains from one sample sequenced in a study of T cells in Graves' hyperthyroidism and ophthalmopathy. It was RNA transcripts that yielded the amplified TCR beta CDR3 regions. The HTBI primer set drove a first-round RT-PCR of the TCR CDR3. TCRdb used MiXCR to reprocess the multiplex PCR reads, holding one entry per CDR3 protein. The data hold over 350,000 distinct CDR3 sequences, with 14% to 15% observed a single time. Sequencing was done on a sample of blood. These receptors all come from a man aged 18 to 35 with Graves' ophthalmopathy.

This clonotype appeared many times. V and J are TRBV2 and TRBJ1-5; TRBD1 aligns across 11 bases. Trimming cost V 8 bases and J 0 bases; bases outside gene matches: 6. The CDR3 is 16 amino acids. Germline loops: CDR1 SNHLY, CDR2 FYNNEI. CDR3 region: CASGGQGGLSNQPQHF. The CDR3 DNA reads as TGTGCCAGCGGGGGACAGGGGGGTCTTAGCAATCAGCCCCAGCATTTT.

CDR3 protein: CASIERTEAFF. The CDR3 nucleotides read TGTGCCAGCATAGAACGGACTGAAGCTTTCTTT. This sequence joins TRBV7-9 and TRBJ1-1; D not certain. The CDR3 has 11 residues. Looked up from germline, CDR1 is SEHNR and CDR2 is FQNEAQ (reference sequence). The V gene lost 7 bases and the J gene lost 5 bases, with 8 bases spanning the gap.

This clonotype was recorded many times. The chain links TRBV5-1 to TRBJ2-1; 9 nucleotides agree with TRBD1. With 0 bases clipped from V and 8 bases from J, the junction kept 3 bases outside the gene matches. Germline CDR1 and CDR2: SGHRS and YFSETQ. The CDR3 has 14 amino acids. In nucleotides, the CDR3 is TGCGCCAGCAGCTTGGGACAGGGGGGCGATGAGCAGTTCTTC. Its protein product is CASSLGQGGDEQFF. Based on the CDR3 plus reference TRBV5-1 and TRBJ2-1, the full variable domain is KAGVTQTPRYLIKTRGQQVTLSCSPISGHRSVSWYQQTPGQGLQFLFEYFSETQRNKGNFPGRFSGRQFSNSRSEMNVSTLELGDSALYLCASSLGQGGDEQFFGPGTRLTVL.

In its sample, this clonotype was seen once. The V and J genes are TRBV9 and TRBJ2-2; TRBD1 agrees at 10 bases. Unmatched junction bases numbered 4, after V lost 2 bases and J lost 6 bases. Germline-derived CDR1 and CDR2 are SGDLS and YYNGEE. This CDR3 spans 15 amino acids. CDR3 coding DNA: TGTGCCAGCAGCGTTGGGACAGGGGCCCCCGGGGAGCTGTTTTTT. Its protein product is CASSVGTGAPGELFF. Looking up the rest from reference TRBV9 and TRBJ2-2 gives the full variable domain: DSGVTQTPKHLITATGQRVTLRCSPRSGDLSVYWYQQSLDQGLQFLIQYYNGEERAKGNILERFSAQQFPDLHSELNLSSLELGDSALYFCASSVGTGAPGELFFGEGSRLTVL.

Ten or more counts support this clonotype. The chain recombines TRBV12-3 or TRBV12-4 with TRBJ2-1; 11 bases are a match to TRBD2. This CDR3 spans 16 amino acids. The V gene end was trimmed by 7 bases and the J gene end by 9 bases; junction bases not matched to a gene: 14. The CDR3 coding sequence is TGTGCCAGCACCCTGGGTTTAGCGGGAGGGCGGGGTGAGCAGTTCTTC. This codes for CASTLGLAGGRGEQFF.

This clonotype was counted between two and nine times. The chain combines TRBV10-3 with TRBJ2-7, with 12 positions matching TRBD2. This CDR3 contains 14 residues. J was trimmed by 5 bases and V by 6 bases; bases with no gene match: 5. Germline V CDR1 and CDR2: ENHRY, SYGVKD. Written as DNA, the CDR3 is TGTGCCATCAGCTCTAGCGGGAGGGAGGACGAGCAGTACTTC. Translated: CAISSSGREDEQYF.

This clonotype has at least ten counts. The chain combines TRBV6-1 with TRBJ2-5, with 10 nucleotides matching TRBD2. The germline gives CDR1 MNHNS, CDR2 SASEGT. The CDR3 runs to 15 residues. V shed 7 bases, J shed 4 bases, and the junction held 9 bases outside the gene matches. The DNA for the CDR3 is TGTGCCAGCAATCTGGAGCGGGGGGGCCTAGAGACCCAGTACTTC. It specifies CASNLERGGLETQYF.

This clonotype showed up just a few times. The chain recombines TRBV4-2 with TRBJ2-1; a possible D gene is TRBD2 (5 bases). Trimming took off 4 bases at V and 4 bases at J, with 17 bases between the two ends. The CDR3 runs to 16 residues. Germline assignment: CDR1 LGHNA and CDR2 YNFKEQ. CDR3 bases: TGTGCCAGCAGCCGAGCGGAAGGCGGAGGTTACAATGAGCAGTTCTTC. This encodes CASSRAEGGGYNEQFF.

This clonotype occurred many times. V and J are TRBV10-3 and TRBJ2-1; TRBD2 agrees at 13 bases. The trim removed 10 bases at V and 8 bases at J, leaving 5 bases unmatched. This CDR3 contains 13 residues. Germline values: CDR1 ENHRY, CDR2 SYGVKD. CDR3 bases: TGTGCCAGCGGACTAGCGGGAGCGGATGAGCAGTTCTTC. Translating it yields CASGLAGADEQFF.

A few counts support this clonotype. This chain joins TRBV20-1 and TRBJ2-2; TRBD2 matches at 10 bases. CDR3 size: 15 residues. Germline values: CDR1 DFQATT, CDR2 SNEGSKA (reference sequence). Trimming removed 0 bases from V and 7 bases from J; junction bases left unmatched: 5. The CDR3, as DNA: TGCAGTGCTAGAGATCGAGCGGGAGGGGGCGGGGAGCTGTTTTTT. Translated: CSARDRAGGGGELFF.

Comment on this clonotype: It may be a read error: a sequence one base away is much more abundant. The chain is built from TRBV18 and TRBJ2-3; the match to TRBD1 covers 7 bases. CDR1 is KGHSH and CDR2 is LQKENI in the germline V gene. The CDR3 loop spans 14 amino acids. The chain's CDR3 is CASSPPSGTDTRYF. DNA of the CDR3: TGTGCCAGCTCACCACCGTCGGGGACAGATACGCGGTATTTT.

The genes are TRBV9 and TRBJ1-5; 8 bases are a match to TRBD1. CDR1 and CDR2 from the germline V gene are SGDLS and YYNGEE. V lost 4 bases, J lost 0 bases, and 9 bases stayed unmatched. This CDR3 has 17 amino acids. The CDR3 coding sequence is TGTGCCAGCAGCAGGTCGGGACAGGCTTATAGCAATCAGCCCCAGCATTTT. Translation gives CASSRSGQAYSNQPQHF.

For this clonotype: This could be a read error, since a much larger clone is one nucleotide away. The J gene is TRBJ2-4, the V gene TRBV5-1; no clear D. Germline CDR1 is SGHRS and CDR2 is YFSETQ. This CDR3 comprises 16 residues. Here the CDR3 reads CANSLVRRLGKNIQYF. In DNA form, the CDR3 reads TGCGCCAACAGCTTGGTTAGGAGACTCGGCAAAAACATTCAGTACTTC. The entire variable domain, with the rest obtained from reference TRBV5-1 and TRBJ2-4, is as follows: KAGVTQTPRYLIKTRGQQVTLSCSPISGHRSVSWYQQTPGQGLQFLFEYFSETQRNKGNFPGRFSGRQFSNSRSEMNVSTLELGDSALYLCANSLVRRLGKNIQYFGAGTRLSVL.